This T cell receptor (beta chain) stems from a study of blood T cells in healthy people across ages (dated by TCRdb to about 2015). About the investigation overall: In model experiments, template switching captured about one uniquely barcoded TCR beta cDNA molecule for every two T cells. Donors of different ages were randomly distributed across sequencing lanes to avoid experimental bias. For two donors (one aged 18 to 29 and one aged 80 or older), the study analyzed two additional independent replicas of 1 million unique cDNA reads from the same blood draw. The donors were split into four age groups: young (average roughly 15 years), middle-aged (about 40), aged (over 55) and long-lived (approximately 80). To track age-related changes in TCR beta repertoire diversity, the study relied on deep sequencing normalized with unique cDNA molecular identifiers. Findings and caveats that apply to the study as a whole: Observed TCR beta diversity per million T cells fell roughly linearly with age, and a significant reduction was already apparent by age roughly 40. Because the CMV infection status of the donors was unknown, age-related changes in expanded clonotypes may potentially have been confounded. There was a strong correlation between observed TCR beta diversity and the percentage of naive T cells measured by flow cytometry. Estimates of total diversity based on one million sequenced T cells were considered lower bounds and underestimates. Compared with the aged group, the long-lived group had more naive CD4+ T cells, fewer expanded clones and increased TCR diversity, a pattern suggesting age selection. Since profiling was done on bulk unsorted PBMCs, naive and antigen-experienced compartments could not be conclusively compared.

Comments on this clonotype: Its binding antigen is unknown. Base qualities are not recorded, but no much larger clone differs from it by a single base.

Donors were a few dozen systemically healthy Caucasian individuals from Russia aged 6 to 90 years. Ten milliliters of peripheral blood were drawn from each donor into EDTA-treated Vacutainer tubes. Ficoll-Paque density-gradient centrifugation was used to isolate PBMCs, with at least 6 million obtained per sample. Total RNA was extracted from PBMCs with Trizol reagent, with at least 6 micrograms obtained per sample. Naive CD45RAhigh/CD27high T cell percentages were measured by flow cytometry on a PBMC aliquot from every donor. Including cysteine and phenylalanine, the CDR3 has 17 amino acids. The retained sequence is limited to the CDR3, 51 bases, with the frame set at the first base. The V and J ends are trimmed by 5 bases and 2 bases, leaving 19 bases between them. Library creation used 5' RACE. The reads were generated on an Illumina HiSeq 2500. The second PCR ran for roughly 6 to 11 cycles and used a J-beta primer mix along with a sample-barcoded 5' primer. A template-switch 5' adaptor carrying 12 random nucleotides introduced a unique molecular identifier onto each TCR beta cDNA molecule. At least 2.5 million CDR3-containing paired-end reads were obtained from each sample. All of the RNA was converted into first-strand cDNA using the Mint cDNA synthesis kit, with a TRBC-specific oligonucleotide serving as the primer. Following uracil-DNA glycosylase treatment, a first 18-cycle PCR with universal primers M1SS and BC2_uni_R was performed on all cDNA. As for how the authors treated the data: Normalization of each sample was performed by random selection of 1 million high-quality reads, each carrying a distinct molecular identifier. Instead of being binned into consensus sequences, reads that shared molecular identifiers were thrown out. MiTCR, set to a Q25 quality threshold and the strictest error-elimination algorithm, was used for CDR3 identification, clonotype clustering and error correction. Lower-bound total TCR beta diversity was estimated with a nonparametric unseen species model using Euler transformation. TCRdb handled the public reads itself, with Q25 trimming in fastp and clone calling in MiXCR, and kept productive beta chains. Rows matching on CDR3 protein sequence are summarized as one entry with the most common DNA and genes. What appears here as the V and J calls and clone size reflects TCRdb's work, not the paper's. The sample table holds about 670,000 distinct CDR3 sequences, of which approximately 52% were seen once. Approximately 15% of the sample belongs to the ten largest clones.

Sequencing input: blood. This receptor chain uses TRBV12-3 or TRBV12-4 and TRBJ1-5, with no confident D gene call. This receptor was taken from a woman older than 75 in good health. Here the CDR3 is given as CASSVIPMGRGNQPQHF. The nucleotides read TGTGCCAGCAGTGTGATTCCGATGGGCCGGGGCAATCAGCCCCAGCATTTT.